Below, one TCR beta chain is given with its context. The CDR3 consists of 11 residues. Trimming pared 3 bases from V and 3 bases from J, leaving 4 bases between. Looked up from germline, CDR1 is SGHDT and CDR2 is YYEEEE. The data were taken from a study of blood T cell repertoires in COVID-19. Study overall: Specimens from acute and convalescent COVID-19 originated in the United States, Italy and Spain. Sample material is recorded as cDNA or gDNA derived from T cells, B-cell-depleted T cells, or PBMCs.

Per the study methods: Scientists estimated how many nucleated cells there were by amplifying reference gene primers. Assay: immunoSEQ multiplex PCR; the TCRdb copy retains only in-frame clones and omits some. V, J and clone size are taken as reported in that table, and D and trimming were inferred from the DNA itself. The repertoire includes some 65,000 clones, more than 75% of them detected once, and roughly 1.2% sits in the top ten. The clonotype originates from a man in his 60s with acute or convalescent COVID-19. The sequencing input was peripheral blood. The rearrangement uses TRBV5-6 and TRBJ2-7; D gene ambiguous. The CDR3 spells CASSSSYEQYF. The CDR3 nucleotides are TGTGCCAGCAGCTCGAGCTACGAGCAGTACTTC.